What follows are 6 T cell receptor beta chains derived from one specimen sequenced in a study of T cell clonotyping in hematopoietic cell transplantation (dated by TCRdb to about 2021). Library method: the immunoSEQ multiplex PCR assay. This immuneACCESS table, as held by TCRdb, lists in-frame sequences with V and J called but not all clones. Of the missing ones, under half trace to an unresolved V gene in checked studies; the others have no known cause. This sample is represented by around 16,000 clones; roughly 90% of them were singletons. Roughly 2.5% of the sample is held by the ten biggest clonotypes. The sequenced material came from peripheral blood mononuclear cells. The receptors were gathered from a man over 45 in good health. Some clones in this sample may be carry-over from other donors' samples.

In DNA, the CDR3 is TGCAGCGTTGAAGTGGGGCAGGGGGCTACGGGCTACACCTTC. This codes for CSVEVGQGATGYTF. The chain links TRBV29-1 to TRBJ1-2, with 8 bases fitting TRBD1. V was clipped by 1 base and J by 8 bases; unmatched bases: 9. The germline gives CDR1 SQVTM, CDR2 ANQGSEA. This CDR3 region has 14 residues.

V is TRBV7-6 and J is TRBJ1-2; D call uncertain. The V and J ends lost 3 bases and 3 bases respectively, with 8 bases between them. The germline CDR1 and CDR2 sequences are SGHVS and FNYEAQ. CDR3 length equals 13 residues. The CDR3 loop is CASSFQVDYGYTF. In DNA, the CDR3 is TGTGCCAGCAGCTTTCAGGTGGACTATGGCTACACCTTC. Together with reference TRBV7-6 and TRBJ1-2, the CDR3 gives the full variable domain: GAGVSQSPRYKVTKRGQDVALRCDPISGHVSLYWYRQALGQGPEFLTYFNYEAQQDKSGLPNDRFSAERPEGSISTLTIQRTEQRDSAMYRCASSFQVDYGYTFGSGTRLTVV.

This clone was found a few times. V gene TRBV20-1 combines with J gene TRBJ2-7; D not certain. Germline assignment: CDR1 DFQATT and CDR2 SNEGSKA (reference sequence). Deletions cut 3 bases from V and 6 bases from J, with 9 bases between. There are 11 residues in the CDR3. DNA for the CDR3: TGCAGTGCTAGTTCGACAATCGAGCAGTACTTC. Translated: CSASSTIEQYF.

This clone was observed once. This chain uses TRBV28 with TRBJ1-5, with D perhaps matching TRBD1 (6 bases). V lost 3 bases and J 2 bases, leaving 11 bases between the germline ends. CDR1 MDHEN and CDR2 SYDVKM come from the germline V gene. CDR3 length equals 15 residues. As DNA, the CDR3 is TGTGCCAGCAGTTTTGGGGGCGGAGGCAATCAGCCCCAGCATTTT. It is translated as CASSFGGGGNQPQHF.

The chain combines TRBV29-1 with TRBJ1-2; D gene unclear. This CDR3 is 11 amino acids long. Germline CDR1 reads SQVTM; CDR2 reads ANQGSEA. Trimming pared 4 bases from V and 7 bases from J, leaving 10 bases between. CDR3 sequence: CSVGPRGGYTF. In DNA, the CDR3 is TGCAGCGTTGGACCGCGTGGTGGCTACACCTTC.

This clone turned up a few times. The rearrangement uses TRBV25-1 and TRBJ2-2; D is perhaps TRBD1 (5 bases). Trimming removed 4 bases at V and 7 bases at J, with 10 bases between. CDR1 MGHDK and CDR2 SYGVNS come from the germline V gene. This CDR3 comprises 13 residues. CDR3 in amino acids: CASSAQGNGELFF. The CDR3 coding sequence is TGTGCCAGCAGTGCTCAGGGTAACGGGGAGCTGTTTTTT.